This TCR beta chain was captured in a study of OX40 agonist ivuxolimab in advanced cancers. Per germline, CDR1 SGHVS and CDR2 FQNEAQ. Deletions cut 2 bases from V and 15 bases from J, with 11 bases between. This CDR3 is built from 11 residues. Assay: immunoSEQ multiplex PCR; the TCRdb copy retains only in-frame clones and omits some. The sample lists 50,000 to 60,000 clones, approximately 87% occurring once. The receptor's source is an adult with an advanced solid tumor such as melanoma, head and neck, liver or kidney cancer. This specimen consisted of CD4+ or CD8+ T cells sorted from blood, obtained in a trial of the OX40 agonist ivuxolimab. This chain links TRBV7-8 with TRBJ2-1; unclear D gene. For the CDR3, the DNA is TGTGCCAGCAGCTTATGGGTGGTTCGGTTCTTC. This gives the protein CASSLWVVRFF.